Presented here are 10 T cell receptor beta chains from one specimen sequenced in a study of Ad26.COV2.S vaccination and SARS-CoV-2 variants. TCRdb keeps only in-frame clones here, not all; method: immunoSEQ multiplex PCR. The sample consists of roughly 410,000 clones, 83% of them appearing once. Treatment in this sample: 15 to 20 received Ad26.COV2.S at low or high dose, single or two shots; about 5 received placebo; per-sample allocation not given. Sample collection was performed on day 63 after the first vaccine or placebo injection. The starting material was peripheral blood, obtained in a trial of Ad26.COV2.S vaccine versus placebo. The receptors were gathered from a person between 18 and 60 years old who received the Ad26.COV2.S COVID-19 vaccine or a placebo.

The CDR3 loop is CATSRDRRGLNEQFF. The CDR3 bases are TGTGCCACCAGCAGAGATCGACGGGGGCTGAATGAGCAGTTCTTC. V is TRBV15 and J is TRBJ2-1, with D perhaps given as TRBD1 or TRBD2 (6 bases each). Germline V gives CDR1 LNHNV, CDR2 YYDKDF (reference sequence). V was pared by 0 bases and J by 7 bases, with 13 bases between. The length of the CDR3 is 15 residues.

The chain couples TRBV20-1 to TRBJ1-1; D is ambiguous. Between the trimmed V and J ends, which lost 6 bases and 4 bases, there was a span of 9 bases. The CDR3 length is 11 residues. The germline gives CDR1 DFQATT, CDR2 SNEGSKA (reference sequence). The CDR3 DNA reads as TGCAGTGCCCCGATGGGCACTGAAGCTTTCTTT. This codes for CSAPMGTEAFF.

As for this clone: Other DNA sequences within the sample encode an identical CDR3. The genes are TRBV3-1 (or the pseudogene TRBV3-2) and TRBJ1-1, with D tentatively TRBD1 (5 bases). The germline gives CDR1 LGHDT, CDR2 YNNKEL (reference sequence). The CDR3 is made up of 14 amino acids. Trimming took 4 bases from V and 4 from J, leaving 13 bases between them. The CDR3 protein is CASSPLGGSTEAFF. CDR3 nucleotides: TGTGCCAGCAGCCCTTTGGGGGGGTCCACTGAAGCTTTCTTT.

The rearrangement links TRBV19 to TRBJ1-1; 7 bases are shared with TRBD1. V gave up 5 bases and J gave up 5 bases; unmatched junction bases: 5. The germline gives CDR1 LNHDA, CDR2 SQIVND (reference sequence). The CDR3 totals 13 residues. The chain's CDR3 is CASSQGGLTEAFF. The CDR3 nucleotides are TGTGCCAGTAGTCAGGGGGGTTTAACTGAAGCTTTCTTT.

The chain is built from TRBV6-5 and TRBJ2-1; 8 bases line up with TRBD2. The V and J ends lost 2 bases and 5 bases, in that order; junction bases with no gene match: 8. The CDR3 has 16 residues. Germline CDR1 is MNHEY and CDR2 is SVGAGI. The CDR3 reads CASSYRAGEINNEQFF. As DNA, the CDR3 is TGTGCCAGCAGTTACAGAGCGGGAGAGATCAACAATGAGCAGTTCTTC.

This chain uses TRBV7-9 with TRBJ2-1, with D possibly being TRBD1 or TRBD2 (5 bases each). Germline CDR1 is SEHNR and CDR2 is FQNEAQ (reference sequence). This CDR3 has 15 residues. Deletions cut 5 bases from V and 3 bases from J, with 14 bases between. CDR3: CASSPAGTRYNEQFF. CDR3 DNA: TGTGCCAGCAGCCCGGCAGGGACCCGCTACAATGAGCAGTTCTTC.

This chain uses TRBV15 with TRBJ2-5; 8 bases agree with TRBD2. CDR1 and CDR2 (germline): LNHNV, YYDKDF (reference sequence). This CDR3 is 16 amino acids long. V lost 2 bases, J lost 5 bases, and 10 bases stayed unmatched. The CDR3 loop is CATSRSLPGTSETQYF. In DNA form, the CDR3 reads TGTGCCACCAGCAGATCCCTTCCCGGGACTAGTGAGACCCAGTACTTC. Filled out from reference TRBV15 and TRBJ2-5, the complete variable domain reads DAMVIQNPRYQVTQFGKPVTLSCSQTLNHNVMYWYQQKSSQAPKLLFHYYDKDFNNEADTPDNFQSRRPNTSFCFLDIRSPGLGDTAMYLCATSRSLPGTSETQYFGPGTRLLVL.

The V call is TRBV5-6, the J call TRBJ1-5; possibly TRBD1 for D (6 bases). Trimming took 1 base from V and 2 from J, leaving 16 bases between them. CDR3 length: 17 residues. Germline CDR1 is SGHDT and CDR2 is YYEEEE. CDR3 residues: CASSLWAREGGNQPQHF. In DNA, the CDR3 is TGTGCCAGCAGCTTGTGGGCCAGGGAGGGGGGCAATCAGCCCCAGCATTTT.

This clone was observed a few times. The rearrangement joins TRBV19 to TRBJ2-2; D is undetermined. The CDR3 runs to 14 residues. Trimming left V 3 bases short and J 4 bases short, with 9 bases between. Germline CDR1 LNHDA, CDR2 SQIVND (reference sequence). CDR3 residues: CASSIAGITGELFF. The CDR3 DNA is TGTGCCAGTAGTATTGCCGGAATCACCGGGGAGCTGTTTTTT.

The rearrangement uses TRBV29-1 and TRBJ2-5, with D tentatively TRBD1 or TRBD2 (6 bases each). V was pared by 6 bases and J by 4 bases, with 12 bases between. The germline V gene has CDR1 SQVTM and CDR2 ANQGSEA. The CDR3 is 12 residues long. The CDR3 bases are TGCAGCGTAACACGGGGGCGAGAGACCCAGTACTTC. This codes for CSVTRGRETQYF.